This is a list of T cell receptor beta chains from one sample in a study of vaccination and CD4 T cells after COVID-19. TCRdb reanalysed the PCR reads using MiXCR and keeps one entry per CDR3 protein. The table records about 18,000 distinct CDR3 sequences, approximately 60% of them present only once. Antigens for these TCRs are unknown. Here the sequenced sample was CD4+ T cells from blood, cultured in vitro, taken after SARS-CoV-2 vaccination. These receptors were obtained from a human donor who had recovered from COVID-19. The CDR3 runs from the conserved cysteine through the conserved F or W. Each record gives: CDR3 DNA, CDR3 protein, clone size, J gene, D gene, V gene. D genes are given only for firm matches. Clone sizes are given selectively: once, few, many, or a class where the clone is expanded.

cdr3_nt: TGTGCCAGAAGCGGGGAGGGGGCGGCAGCGCAGGGCTACACCTTC
cdr3_aa: CARSGEGAAAQGYTF
clone_size: .
j_call: TRBJ1-2
d_call: TRBD1
v_call: TRBV5-3

cdr3_nt: TGTGCCAGTAGGGGAGCGGGATTCGATGCAGATACGCAGTATTTT
cdr3_aa: CASRGAGFDADTQYF
clone_size: few
j_call: TRBJ2-3
d_call: TRBD2
v_call: TRBV19

cdr3_nt: TGTGCCAGCAGCCGACGTTCTAGCGGCTCCTACAATGAGCAGTTCTTC
cdr3_aa: CASSRRSSGSYNEQFF
clone_size: .
j_call: TRBJ2-1
d_call: TRBD2
v_call: TRBV4-2

cdr3_nt: TGTGCCAGCAAACCTTTACCAGGGGGCAAGTATGGCTACACCTTC
cdr3_aa: CASKPLPGGKYGYTF
clone_size: .
j_call: TRBJ1-2
d_call: TRBD1
v_call: TRBV27

cdr3_nt: TGTGCCAGCAGTTTATCGGGGACATCGTCTAACTATGGCTACACCTTC
cdr3_aa: CASSLSGTSSNYGYTF
clone_size: few
j_call: TRBJ1-2
d_call: .
v_call: TRBV27

cdr3_nt: TGTGCCACCAGGGGAGGGGCGGGAAAGTACTTC
cdr3_aa: CATRGGAGKYF
clone_size: .
j_call: TRBJ2-7
d_call: TRBD2
v_call: TRBV15

cdr3_nt: TGCGCCAGCAGCTTAAGGACATACCTGAACACTGAAGCTTTCTTT
cdr3_aa: CASSLRTYLNTEAFF
clone_size: .
j_call: TRBJ1-1
d_call: .
v_call: TRBV5-1

cdr3_nt: TGTGCCAGCAGCCCTCAGGGGGCCTATCAGCCCCAGCATTTT
cdr3_aa: CASSPQGAYQPQHF
clone_size: .
j_call: TRBJ1-5
d_call: TRBD1
v_call: TRBV12-3/TRBV12-4

cdr3_nt: TGTGCCAGCAGCTTGGCGGGGTATAATTCACCCCTCCACTTT
cdr3_aa: CASSLAGYNSPLHF
clone_size: .
j_call: TRBJ1-6
d_call: .
v_call: TRBV7-9

cdr3_nt: TGTGCCAGCAGTAGGGTGGGGTCTGGGGCCAACGTCCTGACTTTC
cdr3_aa: CASSRVGSGANVLTF
clone_size: .
j_call: TRBJ2-6
d_call: .
v_call: TRBV6-1

cdr3_nt: TGTGCCAGCAGCCCGGGACACCTGGGGGCTTATGGCTACACCTTC
cdr3_aa: CASSPGHLGAYGYTF
clone_size: .
j_call: TRBJ1-2
d_call: .
v_call: TRBV7-3

cdr3_nt: TGTGCCAGTAGCCCGAACGACGGGGGCAATCAGCCCCAGCATTTT
cdr3_aa: CASSPNDGGNQPQHF
clone_size: .
j_call: TRBJ1-5
d_call: .
v_call: TRBV19

cdr3_nt: TGTGCCAGCAGTAGGGACAGCTATCAGCCCCAGCATTTT
cdr3_aa: CASSRDSYQPQHF
clone_size: .
j_call: TRBJ1-5
d_call: TRBD1
v_call: TRBV6-1

cdr3_nt: TGTGCCAGCAGCCTAGATAAAGGAGGGTTCCTGAACACTGAAGCTTTCTTT
cdr3_aa: CASSLDKGGFLNTEAFF
clone_size: .
j_call: TRBJ1-1
d_call: .
v_call: TRBV7-9

cdr3_nt: TGTGCCAGCTCACCCGCCGCAGGGGAAAACGGCTACACCTTC
cdr3_aa: CASSPAAGENGYTF
clone_size: .
j_call: TRBJ1-2
d_call: .
v_call: TRBV18

cdr3_nt: TGCAGTGCCCCCGGGAAGGGGTATCCTCCTGGAAACACCATATATTTT
cdr3_aa: CSAPGKGYPPGNTIYF
clone_size: .
j_call: TRBJ1-3
d_call: .
v_call: TRBV20-1

cdr3_nt: TGTGCCACCAGCGGGGGTATGGGCAATCAGCCCCAGCATTTT
cdr3_aa: CATSGGMGNQPQHF
clone_size: medium-sized
j_call: TRBJ1-5
d_call: .
v_call: TRBV15

cdr3_nt: TGTGCCAGCAGCTTAACAGACAGGAGCCTCTACGAGCAGTACTTC
cdr3_aa: CASSLTDRSLYEQYF
clone_size: .
j_call: TRBJ2-7
d_call: .
v_call: TRBV7-6

cdr3_nt: TGCGCCAGCAGTGAGTCTATCGTTGGGGGGGAGACCCAGTACTTC
cdr3_aa: CASSESIVGGETQYF
clone_size: .
j_call: TRBJ2-5
d_call: .
v_call: TRBV10-1

cdr3_nt: TGTGCCACCTCTAAGACCGCTCTGGAGGGCTACACCTTC
cdr3_aa: CATSKTALEGYTF
clone_size: .
j_call: TRBJ1-2
d_call: .
v_call: TRBV6-2/TRBV6-3

cdr3_nt: TGTGCCACGCAGCCGAATCTAAGCAGGGATCAGCCCCAGCATTTT
cdr3_aa: CATQPNLSRDQPQHF
clone_size: .
j_call: TRBJ1-5
d_call: .
v_call: TRBV19

cdr3_nt: TGTGCCAGCAGGGGGCTAGGAGGTGGCTACACCTTC
cdr3_aa: CASRGLGGGYTF
clone_size: .
j_call: TRBJ1-2
d_call: .
v_call: TRBV27

cdr3_nt: TGTGCCACCAGTGATGTAAGGGGTTCGCAAGAGACCCAGTACTTC
cdr3_aa: CATSDVRGSQETQYF
clone_size: .
j_call: TRBJ2-5
d_call: .
v_call: TRBV24-1

cdr3_nt: TGTGCCAGCAGTTTAGGCGATCCGAATTCACCCCTCCACTTT
cdr3_aa: CASSLGDPNSPLHF
clone_size: .
j_call: TRBJ1-6
d_call: .
v_call: TRBV27

cdr3_nt: TGTGCCAGCTCACCGTCAGGGAACTATGGCTACACCTTC
cdr3_aa: CASSPSGNYGYTF
clone_size: .
j_call: TRBJ1-2
d_call: .
v_call: TRBV18

cdr3_nt: TGTGCCAGCAGTTACGCAGGGCCGAAGGCTGAAGCTTTCTTT
cdr3_aa: CASSYAGPKAEAFF
clone_size: .
j_call: TRBJ1-1
d_call: .
v_call: TRBV6-2/TRBV6-3